These 24 T cell receptor beta chains came from one sample sequenced in a study of CD8 T cells in Susac syndrome. RNA, at about 0.45 to 1 ug, was reverse transcribed with random hexamers. TCRdb recomputed calls from the immunoSEQ multiplex PCR reads with MiXCR, one row per CDR3 protein. The sample consists of 95,000 to 150,000 distinct CDR3 sequences, roughly 94% of them appearing once. The sequenced sample consisted of CD8+ T cells from PBMCs. The receptors come from a human donor with Susac syndrome.

The J gene is TRBJ2-1, the V gene TRBV25-1; D is undetermined. The V end lost 7 bases, the J end lost 6 bases, and 13 bases lay between the germline ends. CDR3 length equals 13 residues. Looked up from germline, CDR1 is MGHDK and CDR2 is SYGVNS. The CDR3 DNA sequence: TGTGCCAGCACCTTAACCCAGGTCAATGAGCAGTTCTTC. It encodes CASTLTQVNEQFF.

The chain combines TRBV5-4 with TRBJ2-6, with 7 bases fitting TRBD1. The CDR3 runs to 17 residues. Germline-derived CDR1 and CDR2 are SGHNT and YYREEE (reference sequence). V trimming: 6 bases; J trimming: 0 bases; junction bases outside the gene matches: 9. CDR3 sequence: CASTLTGQYSGANVLTF. The DNA of the CDR3 is TGTGCCAGCACCCTAACGGGACAGTACTCTGGGGCCAACGTCCTGACTTTC.

The sample holds a few counts of this clonotype. The chain links TRBV6-2 or TRBV6-3 to TRBJ2-7; 11 bases line up with TRBD1. There are 16 residues in the CDR3. CDR1 and CDR2 from the germline V gene are MNHEY and SVGEGT. Germline trimming cut 2 bases from V and 3 bases from J; bases unmatched to any gene: 6. The CDR3 nucleotides are TGTGCCAGCAGTTACGTCCCGGGACAGGGGGTCTACGAGCAGTACTTC. Protein product: CASSYVPGQGVYEQYF.

The rearrangement uses TRBV2 and TRBJ1-4; D gene ambiguous. The CDR3 loop spans 11 amino acids. CDR1 and CDR2 from the germline V gene are SNHLY and FYNNEI. V was trimmed by 8 bases and J by 7 bases, leaving 8 bases between them. Written as DNA, the CDR3 is TGTGCCAGCCGGGCTAGTGAAAAACTGTTTTTT. Its protein is CASRASEKLFF.

This chain links TRBV13 with TRBJ1-1; D not certain. The germline V gene encodes CDR1 PRHDT and CDR2 FYEKMQ (reference sequence). The CDR3 length is 13 residues. Trimming shortened V by 5 bases and J by 2 bases, and 9 bases separated the two germline ends. CDR3 sequence reads: CASSQGPNTEAFF. The CDR3 coding sequence is TGTGCCAGCAGCCAAGGCCCTAACACTGAAGCTTTCTTT.

The genes are TRBV20-1 and TRBJ2-5; no definite D call. This CDR3 spans 16 amino acids. Trimming cost V 2 bases and J 6 bases, with 22 bases left between them. Germline CDR1 reads DFQATT; CDR2 reads SNEGSKA (reference sequence). DNA for the CDR3: TGCAGTGCTAGACACCACCCCCCACCGAGTCTGAAGACCCAGTACTTC. Protein sequence: CSARHHPPPSLKTQYF.

This clonotype was counted a single time. The chain recombines TRBV5-4 with TRBJ1-1; D is undetermined. Germline lookup yields CDR1 SGHNT and CDR2 YYREEE (reference sequence). The V end lost 0 bases, the J end lost 8 bases, and 8 bases lay between the germline ends. The CDR3 length is 12 residues. Here the CDR3 DNA reads TGTGCCAGCAGCTTGGTTGGGAAGGAAGCTTTCTTT. Its translation is CASSLVGKEAFF.

The genes are TRBV7-2 and TRBJ2-1, with TRBD2 identical over 13 bases. J lost 1 base, V lost 2 bases, and 5 bases had no gene match. The CDR3 consists of 18 residues. Germline assignment: CDR1 SGHTA and CDR2 FQGNSA. CDR3 nucleotide sequence: TGTGCCAGCAGCTTACCACTAGCGGGGGGGCAGTCCTACAATGAGCAGTTCTTC. This encodes CASSLPLAGGQSYNEQFF.

V is TRBV4-1 and J is TRBJ1-1; 7 bases fit TRBD1. Trimming at V came to 2 bases and at J to 7 bases, leaving 13 bases not matched to a gene. In germline, CDR1 is MGHRA, CDR2 YSYEKL. This CDR3 has 16 residues. The CDR3 protein is CASSQIPGQSADEAFF. DNA for the CDR3: TGCGCCAGCAGCCAAATCCCGGGACAGTCTGCGGATGAAGCTTTCTTT.

The chain uses TRBV5-6 and TRBJ1-6; D is ambiguous. Trimming shortened V by 0 bases and J by 9 bases, and 10 bases separated the two germline ends. The CDR3 runs 14 residues. Germline V gives CDR1 SGHDT, CDR2 YYEEEE. CDR3 nucleotide sequence: TGTGCCAGCAGCTTGGGAACAGCTGGTTCACCCCTCCACTTT. Encoded protein: CASSLGTAGSPLHF.

This sequence joins TRBV29-1 and TRBJ1-1; D remains ambiguous. The V end was cut by 3 bases, the J end by 5 bases, with 10 bases between. The CDR3 runs to 12 residues. CDR1 SQVTM and CDR2 ANQGSEA come from the germline V gene. The CDR3 DNA reads TGCAGCGTTGATTGGGGTGGAACTGAAGCTTTCTTT. Translation: CSVDWGGTEAFF.

This chain uses TRBV18 with TRBJ1-6, with 7 bases matching TRBD1. The CDR3 runs to 16 residues. Germline CDR1 reads KGHSH; CDR2 reads LQKENI. J lost 2 bases, V lost 2 bases, and 3 bases had no gene match. The CDR3 region has the DNA TGTGCCAGCTCACCATCGGGACAGCCCTATAATTCACCCCTCCACTTT. Residues: CASSPSGQPYNSPLHF.

This rearrangement joins TRBV9 to TRBJ1-2; possible D gene TRBD1, 5 bases. Between the trimmed V and J ends, which lost 4 bases and 4 bases, there was a span of 11 bases. Germline loops: CDR1 SGDLS, CDR2 YYNGEE. The CDR3 is 13 amino acids. The CDR3 region is CASSPDGTYGYTF. Written as DNA, the CDR3 is TGTGCCAGCAGCCCTGACGGGACCTATGGCTACACCTTC.

V gene TRBV7-8 combines with J gene TRBJ2-7, with 9 positions matching TRBD1. The junction had 5 bases not matched to a gene; V was cut back by 3 bases and J by 5 bases. CDR1 is SGHVS and CDR2 is FQNEAQ in the germline V gene. The CDR3 consists of 14 residues. The CDR3 sequence: CASSFGQGSDEQYF. CDR3 DNA sequence: TGTGCCAGCAGCTTCGGACAGGGGAGCGACGAGCAGTACTTC. The whole variable domain, remainder taken from reference TRBV7-8 and TRBJ2-7, is GAGVSQSPRYKVAKRGQDVALRCDPISGHVSLFWYQQALGQGPEFLTYFQNEAQLDKSGLPSDRFFAERPEGSVSTLKIQRTQQEDSAVYLCASSFGQGSDEQYFGPGTRLTVT.

This sequence joins TRBV5-6 and TRBJ2-3; the D is unclear. Trimming took 2 bases from V and 6 from J, leaving 19 bases between them. The CDR3 consists of 16 residues. Germline V gives CDR1 SGHDT, CDR2 YYEEEE. The CDR3 nucleotides are TGTGCCAGCAGCTTCATGGTGACCGAGCTCACGGATACGCAGTATTTT. This sequence encodes CASSFMVTELTDTQYF. Combining the CDR3 with reference TRBV5-6 and TRBJ2-3 gives the whole variable domain DAGVTQSPTHLIKTRGQQVTLRCSPKSGHDTVSWYQQALGQGPQFIFQYYEEEERQRGNFPDRFSGHQFPNYSSELNVNALLLGDSALYLCASSFMVTELTDTQYFGPGTRLTVL.

The J gene is TRBJ2-7, the V gene TRBV29-1; D unresolved. V was cut by 5 bases and J by 0 bases, with 5 bases left in between. Germline V gene lookup returns CDR1 SQVTM and CDR2 ANQGSEA. The CDR3 spans 11 residues. Written as DNA, the CDR3 is TGCAGCGTTCACACCTCCTACGAGCAGTACTTC. It translates to CSVHTSYEQYF.

J is TRBJ2-3 and V is TRBV4-1; possible D gene TRBD2, 6 bases. Germline V gene data show CDR1 as MGHRA and CDR2 as YSYEKL. The V end was cut by 1 base, the J end by 8 bases, with 19 bases between. CDR3 length: 16 amino acids. The CDR3 loop reads CASSQGGGAERRTQYF. In nucleotides, the CDR3 is TGCGCCAGCAGCCAAGGTGGCGGGGCTGAGAGGCGTACGCAGTATTTT.

The V gene is TRBV20-1, the J gene TRBJ2-3; 7 nucleotides line up with TRBD2. The length of the CDR3 is 16 residues. The J segment lost 0 bases and the V segment lost 7 bases, leaving 13 bases of the junction unmatched. Per the germline V gene, CDR1 is DFQATT and CDR2 is SNEGSKA (reference sequence). CDR3 in DNA: TGCAGTGTCCGTGATCCGCAGCGGGGCAGCACAGATACGCAGTATTTT. Translation gives CSVRDPQRGSTDTQYF.

This clonotype showed up just once. The V gene is TRBV4-3, the J gene TRBJ2-3, with D uncertain. The CDR3 totals 15 residues. The V and J ends lost 0 bases and 0 bases respectively, with 7 bases between them. Germline-derived CDR1 and CDR2 are LGHNA and YSLEER. CDR3 nucleotide sequence: TGCGCCAGCAGCCAAGATGCCGATAGCACAGATACGCAGTATTTT. Its protein product is CASSQDADSTDTQYF.

This clonotype was seen a single time. The J gene is TRBJ1-5, the V gene TRBV13; no firm D call. The CDR3 contains 12 residues. The V gene's germline CDR1 is PRHDT and CDR2 FYEKMQ (reference sequence). Trimming removed 5 bases at V and 4 bases at J, with 6 bases between. The CDR3 loop is CASSLFNQPQHF. Written as DNA, the CDR3 is TGTGCCAGCAGCCTCTTTAATCAGCCCCAGCATTTT. The whole variable domain, filled in from reference TRBV13 and TRBJ1-5, reads AAGVIQSPRHLIKEKRETATLKCYPIPRHDTVYWYQQGPGQDPQFLISFYEKMQSDKGSIPDRFSAQQFSDYHSELNMSSLELGDSALYFCASSLFNQPQHFGDGTRLSIL.

This clonotype was detected once. The V gene is TRBV9, the J gene TRBJ1-2; unclear D gene. Per the germline V gene, CDR1 is SGDLS and CDR2 is YYNGEE. This CDR3 is 15 amino acids long. Trimming took 1 base from V and 4 from J, leaving 14 bases between them. The CDR3 sequence: CASSVSQTAFYGYTF. The CDR3 nucleotides read TGTGCCAGCAGCGTATCCCAGACGGCTTTCTATGGCTACACCTTC.

This chain links TRBV6-2 or TRBV6-3 with TRBJ2-1; 11 bases are shared with TRBD2. Per germline, CDR1 MNHEY and CDR2 SVGEGT. This CDR3 spans 16 amino acids. The ends lost 5 bases at V and 3 bases at J; junction bases unmatched: 6. CDR3 DNA sequence: TGTGCCAGCAGTCAACTAGCGGGGGAGGTCTACAATGAGCAGTTCTTC. The encoded protein is CASSQLAGEVYNEQFF.

This sequence joins TRBV3-1 and TRBJ2-2; D is uncertain. CDR1 is LGHDT, CDR2 YNNKEL, per germline (reference sequence). V shed 3 bases and J shed 2 bases, with 4 bases lying between them. CDR3 size: 13 residues. The CDR3 nucleotides read TGTGCCAGCAGCCACACTAACACCGGGGAGCTGTTTTTT. It codes for CASSHTNTGELFF.

This rearrangement joins TRBV29-1 to TRBJ1-1; possible D gene TRBD1, 5 bases. The germline V and J ends were trimmed by 1 base and 11 bases, with 11 bases remaining between them. Per the germline V gene, CDR1 is SQVTM and CDR2 is ANQGSEA. The CDR3 has 11 amino acids. The chain's CDR3 is CSVEGGYGAFF. CDR3 nucleotide sequence: TGCAGCGTTGAAGGGGGGTATGGGGCTTTCTTT.